A selection of T cell receptor beta chains follows, all from one sample in a study of vaccination and CD4 T cells after COVID-19. TCRdb independently ran MiXCR on the PCR reads; one entry per CDR3 protein. The repertoire holds just over 20,000 distinct CDR3 sequences, with around three fifths as singletons. Sequenced here: CD4+ T cells from blood, sampled before SARS-CoV-2 vaccination. The receptors stem from a human donor who had recovered from COVID-19. Each CDR3 is given with its conserved first and last residue. Fields, in order: J gene, clone size, V gene, D gene, CDR3 protein, CDR3 DNA. The D gene is left open where the match is weak. The listing skips clone size in some rows; elsewhere it reads once, few, many or a size class.

J: TRBJ2-7; size: NA; V: TRBV28; D: TRBD2; CDR3: CATSRLGSGSREQYF; DNA: TGTGCCACCTCAAGGTTGGGTAGCGGGAGTCGCGAGCAGTACTTC
J: TRBJ1-2; size: NA; V: TRBV6-2/TRBV6-3; D: NA; CDR3: CASSYRQNYGYTF; DNA: TGTGCCAGCAGTTACCGGCAGAACTATGGCTACACCTTC
J: TRBJ2-4; size: NA; V: TRBV6-1; D: TRBD1; CDR3: CASSNRGQGAKNIQYF; DNA: TGTGCCAGCAGTAACAGGGGCCAGGGGGCCAAAAACATTCAGTACTTC
J: TRBJ2-3; size: once; V: TRBV20-1; D: NA; CDR3: CSARQVGVGAFGTQYF; DNA: TGCAGTGCTCGCCAAGTAGGCGTGGGGGCCTTTGGTACGCAGTATTTT
J: TRBJ2-1; size: NA; V: TRBV6-1; D: TRBD1; CDR3: CASSRDRAGYEQFF; DNA: TGTGCCAGCAGTCGGGACAGGGCTGGGTATGAGCAGTTCTTC
J: TRBJ2-2; size: NA; V: TRBV2; D: NA; CDR3: CASRLNTGELFF; DNA: TGTGCCAGCAGACTGAACACCGGGGAGCTGTTTTTT
J: TRBJ2-4; size: NA; V: TRBV6-1; D: NA; CDR3: CASSNGPGNIQYF; DNA: TGTGCCAGCAGTAACGGTCCTGGAAACATTCAGTACTTC
J: TRBJ1-5; size: NA; V: TRBV6-1; D: TRBD1; CDR3: CASSETGGWGNQPQHF; DNA: TGTGCCAGCAGTGAAACAGGGGGCTGGGGCAATCAGCCCCAGCATTTT
J: TRBJ1-2; size: NA; V: TRBV28; D: TRBD1; CDR3: CASRLQGAFGYTF; DNA: TGTGCCAGCAGGTTACAGGGGGCTTTTGGCTACACCTTC
J: TRBJ1-5; size: NA; V: TRBV2; D: NA; CDR3: CASSESGFPRSQPQHF; DNA: TGTGCCAGCAGTGAATCGGGCTTCCCCCGGAGTCAGCCCCAGCATTTT
J: TRBJ2-5; size: NA; V: TRBV2; D: TRBD2; CDR3: CASRDYGRQETQYF; DNA: TGTGCCAGCCGGGACTACGGGCGTCAAGAGACCCAGTACTTC
J: TRBJ2-7; size: NA; V: TRBV15; D: NA; CDR3: CATSRGAGILPNEQYF; DNA: TGTGCCACCAGCAGAGGGGCTGGGATTCTTCCCAACGAGCAGTACTTC
J: TRBJ2-7; size: NA; V: TRBV12-3/TRBV12-4; D: NA; CDR3: CASRQTGQSYEQYF; DNA: TGTGCCAGCAGGCAAACAGGACAGTCCTACGAGCAGTACTTC
J: TRBJ2-1; size: few; V: TRBV20-1; D: NA; CDR3: CSASPLAEQFF; DNA: TGCAGTGCCTCCCCTTTAGCGGAGCAGTTCTTC
J: TRBJ1-5; size: few; V: TRBV20-1; D: TRBD1; CDR3: CSAGGPAQGARNQPQHF; DNA: TGCAGTGCTGGGGGGCCAGCCCAGGGGGCGCGCAATCAGCCCCAGCATTTT
J: TRBJ2-7; size: NA; V: TRBV7-2; D: NA; CDR3: CASSLVSSEQYF; DNA: TGTGCCAGCAGCTTAGTTAGTTCCGAGCAGTACTTC
J: TRBJ2-7; size: NA; V: TRBV10-3; D: TRBD2; CDR3: CATLSGRAYEQYF; DNA: TGTGCCACCCTTAGCGGGAGAGCCTACGAGCAGTACTTC
J: TRBJ1-2; size: once; V: TRBV5-4; D: NA; CDR3: CASSLEGRNDYGYTF; DNA: TGTGCCAGCAGCTTGGAAGGGCGGAACGACTATGGCTACACCTTC
J: TRBJ2-1; size: NA; V: TRBV5-4; D: TRBD2; CDR3: CASSLDSSGRTYNEQFF; DNA: TGTGCCAGCAGCTTGGACTCCAGCGGGAGGACCTACAATGAGCAGTTCTTC
J: TRBJ2-3; size: NA; V: TRBV24-1; D: NA; CDR3: CATSDQSVLTDTQYF; DNA: TGTGCCACCAGTGATCAAAGCGTGCTGACAGATACGCAGTATTTT
J: TRBJ1-6; size: few; V: TRBV6-1; D: TRBD1; CDR3: CASSQDGTGITPLHF; DNA: TGTGCCAGCAGCCAGGACGGGACAGGGATCACACCCCTCCACTTT
J: TRBJ2-5; size: NA; V: TRBV20-1; D: NA; CDR3: CSEGGETQYF; DNA: TGCAGTGAAGGGGGAGAGACCCAGTACTTC
J: TRBJ2-2; size: few; V: TRBV6-1; D: NA; CDR3: CASHKRSGDTGELFF; DNA: TGTGCCAGCCATAAACGCAGTGGGGACACCGGGGAGCTGTTTTTT
J: TRBJ1-2; size: NA; V: TRBV7-9; D: NA; CDR3: CASSSTTGTNYGYTF; DNA: TGTGCCAGCAGCTCGACGACAGGAACTAACTATGGCTACACCTTC
J: TRBJ2-7; size: NA; V: TRBV20-1; D: NA; CDR3: CSARDNSYEQYF; DNA: TGCAGTGCTAGGGACAACTCCTACGAGCAGTACTTC
J: TRBJ1-2; size: NA; V: TRBV2; D: TRBD1; CDR3: CASRRQGAGGYTF; DNA: TGTGCCAGCAGGCGACAGGGGGCGGGTGGCTACACCTTC
J: TRBJ2-3; size: NA; V: TRBV15; D: NA; CDR3: CATSRVPPDTQYF; DNA: TGTGCCACCAGCAGGGTCCCCCCAGATACGCAGTATTTT